The next 14 T cell receptor beta chains were all read from a single sample in a study of T cell changes during pregnancy in multiple sclerosis. The protocol was immunoSEQ multiplex PCR, while the TCRdb copy is restricted to in-frame clones and leaves out a portion. The data hold approximately 58,000 clones, with roughly 90% observed a single time. Here the sequenced sample was peripheral blood, taken in the second trimester of pregnancy. The receptors originated from a female donor in good health, enrolled as a control in a pregnancy study.

CDR3 loop: CASSADSKNTEAFF. The CDR3 DNA reads TGTGCCAGCAGCGCGGACAGCAAGAACACTGAAGCTTTCTTT. The chain has TRBV9 and TRBJ1-1; a possible D gene is TRBD1 (6 bases). Germline V gene data show CDR1 as SGDLS and CDR2 as YYNGEE. CDR3 length: 14 amino acids. V was trimmed by 3 bases and J by 1 base, leaving 10 bases between them.

V is TRBV18 and J is TRBJ2-5, with a tentative D call TRBD2 (6 bases). The germline V and J ends were trimmed by 3 bases and 5 bases, with 19 bases remaining between them. The V gene's germline CDR1 is KGHSH and CDR2 LQKENI. The CDR3 loop spans 16 amino acids. The CDR3, as DNA: TGTGCCAGCTCACCGAACGACCAGGGAGGAGGGGAGACCCAGTACTTC. Protein: CASSPNDQGGGETQYF.

This chain links TRBV9 with TRBJ2-3, with no clear D. Germline V gene lookup returns CDR1 SGDLS and CDR2 YYNGEE. V lost 0 bases and J lost 0, with 17 bases in between. This CDR3 is built from 18 residues. CDR3 DNA: TGTGCCAGCAGCGTAGGTCAAAGTAGCCAAACTAGCACAGATACGCAGTATTTT. Translating gives CASSVGQSSQTSTDTQYF.

V and J are TRBV18 and TRBJ2-3; the match to TRBD2 covers 11 bases. Germline CDR1 reads KGHSH; CDR2 reads LQKENI. Trimming took 3 bases from V and 1 from J; bases not matched to a gene: 3. CDR3 length equals 16 residues. CDR3 sequence reads: CASSPGLAEGTDTQYF. The DNA of the CDR3 is TGTGCCAGCTCACCGGGACTAGCGGAGGGCACAGATACGCAGTATTTT.

V usage is TRBV2 and J usage is TRBJ2-5; D gene uncertain. This CDR3 has 12 residues. CDR1 and CDR2 from the germline V gene are SNHLY and FYNNEI. Deletions cut 4 bases from V and 1 base from J, with 4 bases between. CDR3 amino acids: CASSVSQETQYF. The CDR3, as DNA: TGTGCCAGCAGTGTCAGCCAAGAGACCCAGTACTTC.

This chain links TRBV18 with TRBJ2-2; D possibly corresponds to TRBD2 (6 bases). Germline V gene data show CDR1 as KGHSH and CDR2 as LQKENI. The V end lost 2 bases, the J end lost 3 bases, and 10 bases lay between the germline ends. The CDR3 sequence is 15 residues long. This chain's CDR3 is CASSPSGGDTGELFF. The CDR3 DNA reads as TGTGCCAGCTCACCATCCGGGGGTGACACCGGGGAGCTGTTTTTT.

The J gene is TRBJ2-3, the V gene TRBV5-1; 9 bases are shared with TRBD2. Germline trimming cut 5 bases from V and 2 bases from J; bases unmatched to any gene: 3. Germline lookup yields CDR1 SGHRS and CDR2 YFSETQ. This CDR3 contains 14 residues. The CDR3 DNA reads as TGCGCCAGCAGGGGCGGGGGGGCCACAGATACGCAGTATTTT. Translation gives CASRGGGATDTQYF. Full variable domain (rest looked up from reference TRBV5-1 and TRBJ2-3): KAGVTQTPRYLIKTRGQQVTLSCSPISGHRSVSWYQQTPGQGLQFLFEYFSETQRNKGNFPGRFSGRQFSNSRSEMNVSTLELGDSALYLCASRGGGATDTQYFGPGTRLTVL.

The genes are TRBV27 and TRBJ2-7; 9 bases are shared with TRBD2. Germline assignment: CDR1 MNHEY and CDR2 SMNVEV (reference sequence). There are 14 residues in the CDR3. Germline trimming cut 5 bases from V and 6 bases from J; bases unmatched to any gene: 8. The CDR3 here is CASSTLAGAPEQYF. CDR3 DNA sequence: TGTGCCAGCAGTACTTTAGCGGGAGCACCCGAGCAGTACTTC.

A single count supports this clone. This chain connects TRBV7-3 to TRBJ1-5; D might be TRBD1 (6 bases). There are 18 residues in the CDR3. V gave up 0 bases and J gave up 2 bases, with 17 bases separating them. Germline CDR1 is SGHTA and CDR2 is FQGTGA. In nucleotides, the CDR3 is TGTGCCAGCAGCTTAACGGTTACCAGGGGAAGGGGCAATCAGCCCCAGCATTTT. Its translation: CASSLTVTRGRGNQPQHF.

The chain employs TRBV18 and TRBJ2-4, with 8 bases matching TRBD1. The CDR3 sequence is 14 residues long. Germline V lookup: CDR1 KGHSH, CDR2 LQKENI. Trimming removed 4 bases from V and 6 bases from J; junction bases left unmatched: 5. CDR3 coding DNA: TGTGCCAGCTCACAAGGACAGGGAGGAAACATTCAGTACTTC. It codes for CASSQGQGGNIQYF.

This clone was observed once. The chain has TRBV7-3 and TRBJ2-5; weak D call: TRBD1 (6 bases). Between the trimmed V and J ends, which lost 5 bases and 4 bases, there was a span of 17 bases. CDR3 length: 15 amino acids. Germline CDR1 reads SGHTA; CDR2 reads FQGTGA. The CDR3 DNA reads TGTGCCAGCAGCCCCCAGGGGTCCGAGAGAGAGACCCAGTACTTC. Protein sequence: CASSPQGSERETQYF.

CDR3 sequence (DNA): TGTGCCAGCAGCTTAAAATTGGGGGCCCGGAACACTGAAGCTTTCTTT. The encoded protein is CASSLKLGARNTEAFF. The chain links TRBV5-4 to TRBJ1-1; tentatively, D is TRBD1 (6 bases). Germline V gives CDR1 SGHNT, CDR2 YYREEE (reference sequence). V lost 2 bases and J 1 base, leaving 15 bases between the germline ends. The CDR3 is made up of 16 amino acids.

The V and J genes are TRBV5-4 and TRBJ2-1; 7 bases are a match to TRBD2. This CDR3 region has 15 residues. The V gene's germline CDR1 is SGHNT and CDR2 YYREEE (reference sequence). Unmatched junction bases numbered 9, after V lost 4 bases and J lost 5 bases. In DNA form, the CDR3 reads TGTGCCAGCAGCCCGGCCGGGACTACCGACAATGAGCAGTTCTTC. Amino acid sequence: CASSPAGTTDNEQFF.

This chain connects TRBV15 to TRBJ1-4; D is undetermined. The CDR3 contains 15 residues. The V and J ends lost 2 bases and 8 bases respectively, with 15 bases between them. Germline lookup yields CDR1 LNHNV and CDR2 YYDKDF (reference sequence). CDR3 bases: TGTGCCACCAGCAGATATCGGACCCGGGAGGAAAAACTGTTTTTT. Residues: CATSRYRTREEKLFF.